The clone carrying this T cell receptor (beta chain) was counted at least ten times. Its antigen is not identified. The data were taken from a study of T-cell reconstitution after alpha-beta-depleted transplantation in children. This sample's TCRbeta library carried unique molecular identifier barcodes. From the PCR reads, TCRdb called clonotypes with MiXCR, one entry per CDR3 protein. The sample records some 200,000 distinct CDR3 sequences, under 13% being singletons. Study outcomes and limitations: Newly made T cells mostly supplied T-cell counts and diversity one year after transplant.

The TCR comes from a child under two years old with acute myeloid leukemia, due to receive a stem cell transplant. The specimen comprised PBMCs, sampled before TCRalphabeta/CD19-depleted stem cell transplant.

The CDR3 spells CASSRQVNEKLFF. CDR3 nucleotide sequence: TGTGCCAGCTCTCGACAGGTTAATGAAAAACTGTTTTTT. The J gene is TRBJ1-4, the V gene TRBV6-5; TRBD1 might be the D (6 bases). CDR1 and CDR2 (germline): MNHEY, SVGAGI. V dropped 8 bases and J dropped 4 bases, with 11 bases sitting between them. CDR3 size: 13 residues.